This T cell receptor beta chain was recorded in a study of naive and memory T cell subsets. An equimolar mix of two oligonucleotides served as the beta constant-region primer for TRBC1 and TRBC2. Nested alpha and beta constant-region primers with the SP2 primer drove four PCR rounds on ligated cDNA. A single record per CDR3 protein comes from TCRdb applying MiXCR to the UMI-ligation and nested PCR reads. The profile shows over 110,000 distinct CDR3 sequences, about a fifth of them singletons. Overnight CMV lysate stimulation of fresh PBMCs defined donor CMV status by CD4+ IFNgamma. Cells stained for CD3, CD4, CD8, CD45RA, CD27 and viability were sorted into four CD45RA/CD27 subsets. This CDR3 region has 19 residues. V trimming: 0 bases; J trimming: 7 bases; junction bases outside the gene matches: 16. Germline-derived CDR1 and CDR2 are LGHDT and YNNKEL (reference sequence). A word on this clonotype: Its antigen is as yet unknown.

Study observations and caveats: A few larger clonotypes appeared in naive repertoires, especially CD8, possibly memory cells re-expressing CD45RA. Findings for naive and memory subsets could not be checked against ground truth.

The TCR sequence derives from a human donor in good health. This sequence joins TRBV3-1 and TRBJ2-7, with TRBD2 identical over 12 bases. The sequencing sample was made of naive CD8+ T cells from blood. The CDR3 loop reads CASSQDIPQRLAGAFEQYF. For the CDR3, the DNA is TGTGCCAGCAGCCAAGATATCCCCCAAAGACTAGCGGGAGCTTTTGAGCAGTACTTC.